The rows below give T cell receptor beta chains drawn from one sample of a study of blood T cells in healthy people across ages. TCRdb reprocessed the 5' RACE reads via MiXCR and lists one record per CDR3 protein. The sample consists of under 800,000 distinct CDR3 sequences, 20% to 25% of them appearing once. The sequenced sample consisted of blood. The receptors were gathered from a man aged 70-80 years in good health. Both conserved end residues are part of each CDR3. The order of the fields is CDR3 protein, CDR3 DNA, clone size, J gene, CDR3 length, D gene, V gene. A D gene is named only where the DNA matches it firmly. Size tells how often a clone was seen (once, few, many) or the class of an expanded clone, and some rows leave it out.

CDR3 protein: CASSQTPEVHEQFF; CDR3 DNA: TGTGCCAGCAGTCAAACCCCCGAGGTCCATGAGCAGTTCTTC; clone size: few; J gene: TRBJ2-1; CDR3 length: 14; D gene: NA; V gene: TRBV7-9
CDR3 protein: CSARRSAGGKDGYTF; CDR3 DNA: TGCAGTGCTAGACGGTCGGCAGGGGGTAAGGATGGCTACACCTTC; clone size: few; J gene: TRBJ1-2; CDR3 length: 15; D gene: TRBD1; V gene: TRBV20-1
CDR3 protein: CASSTTTQLFF; CDR3 DNA: TGTGCCAGCAGTACCACGACACAACTGTTTTTT; clone size: few; J gene: TRBJ1-4; CDR3 length: 11; D gene: NA; V gene: TRBV6-6
CDR3 protein: CASSQDPGDYNEQFF; CDR3 DNA: TGTGCCAGCAGCCAAGATCCGGGGGACTACAATGAGCAGTTCTTC; clone size: NA; J gene: TRBJ2-1; CDR3 length: 15; D gene: NA; V gene: TRBV3-1
CDR3 protein: CSASHNQETQYF; CDR3 DNA: TGCAGTGCTAGCCACAACCAAGAGACCCAGTACTTC; clone size: many; J gene: TRBJ2-5; CDR3 length: 12; D gene: NA; V gene: TRBV20-1
CDR3 protein: CAISDGPRDTEAFF; CDR3 DNA: TGTGCCATCAGTGACGGCCCGCGGGACACTGAAGCTTTCTTT; clone size: NA; J gene: TRBJ1-1; CDR3 length: 14; D gene: NA; V gene: TRBV10-3
CDR3 protein: CASSLDRSGSDEQYF; CDR3 DNA: TGTGCCAGCAGTTTAGATCGTAGCGGGAGCGACGAGCAGTACTTC; clone size: many; J gene: TRBJ2-7; CDR3 length: 15; D gene: TRBD2; V gene: TRBV12-3/TRBV12-4
CDR3 protein: CATRLAGGTGELFF; CDR3 DNA: TGTGCCACCAGACTAGCGGGAGGGACCGGGGAGCTGTTTTTT; clone size: few; J gene: TRBJ2-2; CDR3 length: 14; D gene: TRBD2; V gene: TRBV5-4
CDR3 protein: CASSYSRVRGVGEQYF; CDR3 DNA: TGTGCCAGCAGTTACTCGAGGGTCCGAGGGGTTGGGGAGCAGTACTTC; clone size: few; J gene: TRBJ2-5; CDR3 length: 16; D gene: NA; V gene: TRBV6-5
CDR3 protein: CASSQAYWAKNIQYF; CDR3 DNA: TGTGCCAGCAGCCAAGCATACTGGGCCAAAAACATTCAGTACTTC; clone size: NA; J gene: TRBJ2-4; CDR3 length: 15; D gene: NA; V gene: TRBV3-1
CDR3 protein: CASSQDEEGQAHSGANVLTF; CDR3 DNA: TGTGCCAGCAGCCAAGATGAAGAAGGACAGGCGCACTCTGGGGCCAACGTCCTGACTTTC; clone size: NA; J gene: TRBJ2-6; CDR3 length: 20; D gene: TRBD1; V gene: TRBV4-2
CDR3 protein: CASSRTGLTGNTEAFF; CDR3 DNA: TGCGCCAGCAGCCGGACGGGCCTAACGGGGAATACTGAAGCTTTCTTT; clone size: NA; J gene: TRBJ1-1; CDR3 length: 16; D gene: NA; V gene: TRBV5-1
CDR3 protein: CASSYRTSVYEQYF; CDR3 DNA: TGTGCCAGCAGCTATCGGACAAGTGTCTACGAGCAGTACTTC; clone size: few; J gene: TRBJ2-7; CDR3 length: 14; D gene: NA; V gene: TRBV3-1
CDR3 protein: CSVSANTGELFF; CDR3 DNA: TGCAGCGTATCAGCAAACACCGGGGAGCTGTTTTTT; clone size: NA; J gene: TRBJ2-2; CDR3 length: 12; D gene: NA; V gene: TRBV29-1
CDR3 protein: CASSHGNRDTQYF; CDR3 DNA: TGTGCCAGCAGCCACGGGAATCGAGATACGCAGTATTTT; clone size: NA; J gene: TRBJ2-3; CDR3 length: 13; D gene: NA; V gene: TRBV7-9
CDR3 protein: CASVPKEQGADTQYF; CDR3 DNA: TGTGCCAGCGTTCCAAAGGAACAGGGGGCAGATACGCAGTATTTT; clone size: NA; J gene: TRBJ2-3; CDR3 length: 15; D gene: NA; V gene: TRBV21-1
CDR3 protein: CAISDTGATDTQYF; CDR3 DNA: TGTGCCATCAGTGATACTGGCGCCACAGATACGCAGTATTTT; clone size: NA; J gene: TRBJ2-3; CDR3 length: 14; D gene: NA; V gene: TRBV10-3
CDR3 protein: CASSLQTDTQYF; CDR3 DNA: TGTGCCAGCAGTTTACAGACAGATACGCAGTATTTT; clone size: many; J gene: TRBJ2-3; CDR3 length: 12; D gene: NA; V gene: TRBV28
CDR3 protein: CASAQATSTDTQYF; CDR3 DNA: TGCGCCAGCGCTCAGGCGACGAGCACAGATACGCAGTATTTT; clone size: NA; J gene: TRBJ2-3; CDR3 length: 14; D gene: NA; V gene: TRBV5-1
CDR3 protein: CASSQDGTSGRLNNEQFF; CDR3 DNA: TGTGCCAGCAGCCAAGATGGGACTAGCGGGCGGTTGAACAATGAGCAGTTCTTC; clone size: NA; J gene: TRBJ2-1; CDR3 length: 18; D gene: TRBD2; V gene: TRBV14
CDR3 protein: CASSPRSSYNEQFF; CDR3 DNA: TGCGCCAGCAGCCCTCGTTCCTCCTACAATGAGCAGTTCTTC; clone size: many; J gene: TRBJ2-1; CDR3 length: 14; D gene: NA; V gene: TRBV4-1
CDR3 protein: CASSLYRESADTQYF; CDR3 DNA: TGTGCCAGCAGCTTATACAGGGAATCGGCAGATACGCAGTATTTT; clone size: NA; J gene: TRBJ2-3; CDR3 length: 15; D gene: NA; V gene: TRBV7-2
CDR3 protein: CAWSVGRGTYEQYF; CDR3 DNA: TGTGCCTGGAGTGTGGGCAGGGGGACCTACGAGCAGTACTTC; clone size: NA; J gene: TRBJ2-7; CDR3 length: 14; D gene: TRBD1; V gene: TRBV30
CDR3 protein: CASSNKGQGAGYTF; CDR3 DNA: TGTGCCAGCAGTAACAAAGGACAGGGGGCGGGCTACACCTTC; clone size: few; J gene: TRBJ1-2; CDR3 length: 14; D gene: TRBD1; V gene: TRBV6-5
CDR3 protein: CASRAGGRPTPDYGYTF; CDR3 DNA: TGTGCCAGCAGGGCCGGGGGGAGACCAACACCCGACTATGGCTACACCTTC; clone size: few; J gene: TRBJ1-2; CDR3 length: 17; D gene: NA; V gene: TRBV28
CDR3 protein: CASSLDGLVTNTEAFF; CDR3 DNA: TGTGCCAGCAGCCTCGACGGCCTCGTAACGAACACTGAAGCTTTCTTT; clone size: NA; J gene: TRBJ1-1; CDR3 length: 16; D gene: NA; V gene: TRBV7-9
CDR3 protein: CASSRQGWPEAFF; CDR3 DNA: TGTGCCAGCAGTAGGCAGGGATGGCCTGAAGCTTTCTTT; clone size: NA; J gene: TRBJ1-1; CDR3 length: 13; D gene: NA; V gene: TRBV7-9
CDR3 protein: CASSLDTGSDEQFF; CDR3 DNA: TGTGCCAGCAGCTTAGATACCGGGTCTGATGAGCAGTTCTTC; clone size: NA; J gene: TRBJ2-1; CDR3 length: 14; D gene: NA; V gene: TRBV7-9
CDR3 protein: CASSDLRTASQETQYF; CDR3 DNA: TGTGCCAGCAGTGACCTCCGGACAGCCTCTCAAGAGACCCAGTACTTC; clone size: NA; J gene: TRBJ2-5; CDR3 length: 16; D gene: NA; V gene: TRBV25-1